This T cell receptor beta chain was recovered during a study of T cells in women clearing cervical HPV infection. In the study overall: Donors had HPV16-related CIN3 or worse; 2 had invasive cancer. Controls' single incident HPV16 infection cleared within 12 months without precancer.

This table comes from immunoSEQ multiplex PCR, and its TCRdb copy is limited to in-frame clones, with some not included. The sample table sets out some 43,000 clones. Germline CDR1 is LNHDA and CDR2 is SQIVND (reference sequence). CDR3 length: 15 amino acids. As regards this clone: Its antigen is undetermined. Sequencing ends 3 residues short of the CDR3 end; the germline J gene provides the rest.

The study, taken as a whole, reports: Associations may precede or follow infection; HPV-specific or memory T cells were not isolated. A classifier using richness and V gene abundances reached an AUC of under 0.9.

This TCR derives from a woman aged 18 to 75 with a cervical HPV16 infection that either progressed to CIN3+ or cleared (not recorded which). The specimen sequenced was blood buffy coat. The chain has TRBV19 and TRBJ2-2; D perhaps matches TRBD1 (7 bases). The CDR3 protein is CASSPRDRENEKLFF. Incomplete CDR3 DNA: TGTGCCAGTAGTCCGCGGGACAGAGAAAATGAAAAG.